This T cell receptor (beta chain) was identified during a study of Ad26.COV2.S vaccination and SARS-CoV-2 variants. Overall study results and limits: It was vaccine recipients, not placebo recipients, who had the higher spike-specific TCR breadth.

With 3 bases clipped from V and 4 bases from J, the junction kept 11 bases outside the gene matches. Germline CDR1 is LGHNA and CDR2 is YSLEER. This CDR3 has 17 residues. Repertoires were generated with immunoSEQ multiplex PCR, while TCRdb's copy carries only in-frame clones and drops some. The repertoire has about half a million clones, around 89% of them found once; the top ten carry 1.7%. As for treatment: some 19 received Ad26.COV2.S at low or high dose, single or two shots; roughly 5 received placebo; per-sample allocation not given. Day 63 after the first vaccine or placebo injection was the time point for sampling. This clone occurred once. What it binds is not known.

The sequence was collected from a person aged 18-65 years who received the Ad26.COV2.S COVID-19 vaccine or a placebo. The input for sequencing was peripheral blood, taken in a trial of Ad26.COV2.S vaccine versus placebo. The gene calls are TRBV4-3 and TRBJ1-3; the match to TRBD1 covers 8 bases. CDR3: CASSHPGQGGLGNTIYF. In DNA, the CDR3 is TGCGCCAGCAGCCACCCAGGACAGGGAGGACTAGGAAACACCATATATTTT.